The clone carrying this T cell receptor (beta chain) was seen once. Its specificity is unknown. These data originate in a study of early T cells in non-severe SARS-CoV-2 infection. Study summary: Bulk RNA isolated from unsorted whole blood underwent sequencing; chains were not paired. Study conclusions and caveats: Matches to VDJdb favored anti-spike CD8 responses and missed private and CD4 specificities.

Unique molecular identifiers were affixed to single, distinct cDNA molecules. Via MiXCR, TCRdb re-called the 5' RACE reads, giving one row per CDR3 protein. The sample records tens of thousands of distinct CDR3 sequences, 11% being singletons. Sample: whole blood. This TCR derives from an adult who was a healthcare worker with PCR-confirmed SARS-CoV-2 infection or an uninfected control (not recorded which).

As DNA, the CDR3 is TGTGCCAGCAGATGGACAGGGGGCCATTCGGCCAAAAATGAAAAACTGTTTTTT. Its translation is CASRWTGGHSAKNEKLFF. This sequence joins TRBV12-3 or TRBV12-4 and TRBJ1-4; 11 bases fit TRBD1. The CDR3 runs to 18 residues. Trimming cost V 6 bases and J 5 bases; bases outside gene matches: 14.